The 26 T cell receptor beta chains reported below all come from one sample, sequenced in a study of cytomegalovirus exposure and HLA in healthy donors. The PCR was carried out with 60 Vbeta primers and 13 Jbeta primers. Method: immunoSEQ multiplex PCR; TCRdb's copy keeps in-frame clones and lacks some. In the table there are around 150,000 clones, 79% of which are singletons. Sequenced sample: PBMCs. The receptors come from a man over 45 in good health and CMV-seropositive.

The V gene is TRBV29-1, the J gene TRBJ2-1; 9 bases agree with TRBD1. Per the germline V gene, CDR1 is SQVTM and CDR2 is ANQGSEA. The CDR3 is 14 amino acids. V was clipped by 4 bases and J by 7 bases; unmatched bases: 8. The CDR3 nucleotides are TGCAGCGTTGGTCCGGGACAGGGTATTAATGAGCAGTTCTTC. It codes for CSVGPGQGINEQFF.

The gene calls are TRBV5-1 and TRBJ1-4, with TRBD1 identical over 9 bases. The CDR3 totals 16 residues. V lost 3 bases, J lost 8 bases, and 11 bases stayed unmatched. Germline V gene sequence: CDR1 SGHRS, CDR2 YFSETQ. The CDR3: CASSWGDRGKGEKLFF. CDR3 in DNA: TGCGCCAGCAGCTGGGGTGACAGGGGGAAAGGGGAAAAACTGTTTTTT.

V gene TRBV7-9 combines with J gene TRBJ2-7; D is uncertain. V was clipped by 5 bases and J by 6 bases, with 17 bases between them. This CDR3 is built from 14 residues. Germline assignment: CDR1 SEHNR and CDR2 FQNEAQ (reference sequence). CDR3 sequence reads: CASSPQTVAAEQYF. As DNA, the CDR3 is TGTGCCAGCAGCCCACAGACGGTCGCTGCCGAGCAGTACTTC. The full variable domain, with the rest looked up from reference TRBV7-9 and TRBJ2-7, is DTGVSQNPRHKITKRGQNVTFRCDPISEHNRLYWYRQTLGQGPEFLTYFQNEAQLEKSRLLSDRFSAERPKGSFSTLEIQRTEQGDSAMYLCASSPQTVAAEQYFGPGTRLTVT.

In this sample, this clone turned up once. The chain uses TRBV2 and TRBJ2-7, with D tentatively TRBD1 (6 bases). V was trimmed by 8 bases and J by 3 bases, leaving 14 bases between them. Germline values: CDR1 SNHLY, CDR2 FYNNEI. The CDR3 loop spans 13 amino acids. The DNA for the CDR3 is TGTGCCAGCTACCGGGACACGAACTACGAGCAGTACTTC. The encoded protein is CASYRDTNYEQYF. The whole variable domain, filled in from reference TRBV2 and TRBJ2-7, reads EPEVTQTPSHQVTQMGQEVILRCVPISNHLYFYWYRQILGQKVEFLVSFYNNEISEKSEIFDDQFSVERPDGSNFTLKIRSTKLEDSAMYFCASYRDTNYEQYFGPGTRLTVT.

The genes are TRBV6-1 and TRBJ2-5; 7 bases are shared with TRBD1. The trim removed 4 bases at V and 5 bases at J, leaving 7 bases unmatched. CDR1 is MNHNS, CDR2 SASEGT, per germline. This CDR3 is built from 14 residues. The CDR3 sequence: CASSVTGSGETQYF. The CDR3 DNA reads as TGTGCCAGCAGTGTGACAGGGTCAGGGGAGACCCAGTACTTC.

Of note for this clone: The conserved phenylalanine or tryptophan is not found at the CDR3 terminus, so this likely reflects a read error. Because the CDR3's place on the DNA is in doubt, the DNA is left out and the CDR3 is given as listed by TCRdb. The chain uses TRBV7-2 and TRBJ1-1; the D call in the table, TRBD1, was not verified against the DNA. The V gene's germline CDR1 is SGHTA and CDR2 FQGNSA. Inclusive of both ends, the CDR3 amounts to 12 amino acids. CDR3 loop: CASSQDRGGVPV.

The chain recombines TRBV5-1 with TRBJ2-1; TRBD2 matches at 11 bases. Germline CDR1 and CDR2: SGHRS and YFSETQ. This CDR3 spans 17 amino acids. With V trimmed by 4 bases and J by 2 bases, 8 bases remained unmatched. CDR3 protein: CASSPILAGATYNEQFF. The CDR3 region has the DNA TGCGCCAGCAGCCCGATACTAGCGGGAGCAACCTACAATGAGCAGTTCTTC.

The genes are TRBV5-1 and TRBJ2-5, with D tentatively TRBD2 (5 bases). V was pared by 4 bases and J by 1 base, with 11 bases between. Germline-derived CDR1 and CDR2 are SGHRS and YFSETQ. This CDR3 is built from 14 residues. Here the CDR3 reads CASSGGNFQETQYF. The CDR3, as DNA: TGCGCCAGCAGCGGAGGAAACTTCCAAGAGACCCAGTACTTC. Full variable domain (outside the CDR3, taken from reference TRBV5-1 and TRBJ2-5): KAGVTQTPRYLIKTRGQQVTLSCSPISGHRSVSWYQQTPGQGLQFLFEYFSETQRNKGNFPGRFSGRQFSNSRSEMNVSTLELGDSALYLCASSGGNFQETQYFGPGTRLLVL.

The sample holds a few counts of this clone. The chain links TRBV18 to TRBJ2-7, with 8 bases aligning to TRBD2. The CDR3 contains 17 residues. V lost 0 bases to trimming and J lost 1 base; unmatched junction nucleotides: 8. CDR1 KGHSH and CDR2 LQKENI come from the germline V gene. The CDR3 region is CASSPPARGGGSYEQYF. As DNA, the CDR3 is TGTGCCAGCTCACCACCGGCCCGGGGCGGGGGGTCCTACGAGCAGTACTTC.

The chain couples TRBV7-2 to TRBJ2-2; D is possibly TRBD1 (5 bases). Per germline, CDR1 SGHTA and CDR2 FQGNSA. This CDR3 is built from 17 residues. The V and J ends lost 5 bases and 4 bases respectively, with 20 bases between them. The CDR3 region has the DNA TGTGCCAGCAGCCCCGCCACGACAGCTGGAAGCACCGGGGAGCTGTTTTTT. Its protein is CASSPATTAGSTGELFF.

This clone has only a few counts. The V gene is TRBV5-1, the J gene TRBJ1-4, with a tentative D call TRBD1 (6 bases). Germline V CDR1 and CDR2: SGHRS, YFSETQ. V was clipped by 0 bases and J by 8 bases, with 11 bases between them. CDR3 size: 14 residues. The CDR3 DNA reads TGCGCCAGCAGCTTGGAAGGGGGGGGCGAAAAACTGTTTTTT. As protein: CASSLEGGGEKLFF.

V usage is TRBV7-9 and J usage is TRBJ2-6; maybe TRBD1 (6 bases). V shed 9 bases and J shed 2 bases, with 8 bases lying between them. Germline CDR1 SEHNR, CDR2 FQNEAQ (reference sequence). The CDR3 loop spans 13 amino acids. In nucleotides, the CDR3 is TGTGCCAGAGGGACAACTGGGGCCAACGTCCTGACTTTC. Its translation is CARGTTGANVLTF.

This clone occurred once. J is TRBJ1-1 and V is TRBV5-4, with 9 positions matching TRBD1. Germline CDR1 reads SGHNT; CDR2 reads YYREEE (reference sequence). The CDR3 covers 15 residues. V was pared by 2 bases and J by 1 base, with 3 bases of the junction left unmatched. CDR3 in DNA: TGTGCCAGCAGCTTACCGACAGGGGGGAACACTGAAGCTTTCTTT. The encoded protein is CASSLPTGGNTEAFF.

This chain links TRBV5-4 with TRBJ1-6; D is undetermined. Germline-derived CDR1 and CDR2 are SGHNT and YYREEE (reference sequence). The CDR3 is 15 residues long. The V and J ends lost 5 bases and 7 bases respectively, with 16 bases between them. The CDR3 nucleotides read TGTGCCAGCAGAGGCGGAGTTGGCAGAAATTCACCCCTCCACTTT. Protein: CASRGGVGRNSPLHF.

The V call is TRBV21-1, the J call TRBJ1-2; the table's TRBD1 call for D was not verified on the DNA. TRBV21-1 is noted as a pseudogene. The CDR3 spans 15 residues. The CDR3 bases are TGTGCCAGCAGCAAAGTGGGTCACAGTAACTATGGCTACACCTTC. Translated, it gives CASSKVGHSNYGYTF.

This clone was observed a few times. The chain has TRBV11-2 and TRBJ2-5; no definite D call. The length of the CDR3 is 14 residues. The V end was cut by 5 bases, the J end by 6 bases, with 16 bases between. The germline V gene encodes CDR1 SGHAT and CDR2 FQNNGV. The CDR3 DNA reads TGTGCCAGCAGCCCCACCGTCCAGGATAAGACCCAGTACTTC. This sequence encodes CASSPTVQDKTQYF.

The J gene is TRBJ2-5, the V gene TRBV28; D might be TRBD2 (5 bases). The CDR3 covers 12 residues. Germline CDR1 reads MDHEN; CDR2 reads SYDVKM. Trimming left V 4 bases short and J 5 bases short, with 8 bases between. The CDR3 coding sequence is TGTGCCAGCAGTTCTAGCTTGGAGACCCAGTACTTC. It yields the protein CASSSSLETQYF.

The chain links TRBV6-1 to TRBJ2-4; 8 bases agree with TRBD2. The V segment lost 4 bases and the J segment 4 bases; nucleotides outside the gene matches: 9. The CDR3 is 16 amino acids. Per germline, CDR1 MNHNS and CDR2 SASEGT. CDR3 nucleotide sequence: TGTGCCAGCAGTGGCCTGGGAGCGGGAGATAAAAACATTCAGTACTTC. It specifies CASSGLGAGDKNIQYF.

The chain uses TRBV27 and TRBJ1-6; a possible D gene is TRBD1 (6 bases). Germline CDR1 reads MNHEY; CDR2 reads SMNVEV (reference sequence). This CDR3 is 14 amino acids long. V was clipped by 5 bases and J by 10 bases, with 15 bases between them. The DNA for the CDR3 is TGTGCCAGCAGTCACAGGGAAAGAAGATCACCCCTCCACTTT. Residues: CASSHRERRSPLHF.

In the case of this clone: In the same sample, other DNA sequences code for this CDR3. The CDR3 reads CASSSRQGSQETQYF. In DNA form, the CDR3 reads TGCGCCAGCAGCTCTCGACAGGGTAGCCAAGAGACCCAGTACTTC. The rearrangement uses TRBV5-1 and TRBJ2-5; TRBD1 matches at 7 bases. Per germline, CDR1 SGHRS and CDR2 YFSETQ. The CDR3 covers 15 residues. Trimming at V came to 3 bases and at J to 1 base, leaving 6 bases not matched to a gene.

The V call is TRBV5-1, the J call TRBJ2-5; 9 bases are a match to TRBD1. The tail of the sequence fits TRBJ2-7 better, so the J call may be wrong. Germline CDR1 and CDR2: SGHRS and YFSETQ. The CDR3 is 18 amino acids. The CDR3: CASSFISGTGRDTYEQYF. CDR3 DNA sequence: TGCGCCAGCAGCTTTATTTCTGGGACAGGGCGAGATACCTACGAGCAGTACTTC.

V and J are TRBV28 and TRBJ1-4; 7 bases are a match to TRBD1. Germline lookup yields CDR1 MDHEN and CDR2 SYDVKM. V was pared by 7 bases and J by 2 bases, with 13 bases of the junction left unmatched. The length of the CDR3 is 17 residues. CDR3 bases: TGTGCCAGCACCATCGACAGGGTAGGGGCTACTAATGAAAAACTGTTTTTT. The encoded protein is CASTIDRVGATNEKLFF.

The rearrangement links TRBV5-1 to TRBJ2-5; the match to TRBD2 covers 7 bases. Per the germline V gene, CDR1 is SGHRS and CDR2 is YFSETQ. The CDR3 has 14 amino acids. Trimming at V came to 0 bases and at J to 5 bases, leaving 4 bases not matched to a gene. This CDR3 is CASSLGREDETQYF. CDR3 nucleotide sequence: TGCGCCAGCAGCTTGGGTCGGGAGGATGAGACCCAGTACTTC. Combining the CDR3 with reference TRBV5-1 and TRBJ2-5 gives the whole variable domain KAGVTQTPRYLIKTRGQQVTLSCSPISGHRSVSWYQQTPGQGLQFLFEYFSETQRNKGNFPGRFSGRQFSNSRSEMNVSTLELGDSALYLCASSLGREDETQYFGPGTRLLVL.

This clone was seen more than once but under ten times. The rearrangement joins TRBV7-9 to TRBJ2-1, with 11 nucleotides matching TRBD2. Trimming took 2 bases from V and 5 from J; bases not matched to a gene: 2. The V gene's germline CDR1 is SEHNR and CDR2 FQNEAQ (reference sequence). CDR3 size: 15 residues. CDR3 DNA: TGTGCCAGCAGCTTAACTAGCGGGAGTCACAATGAGCAGTTCTTC. Translation: CASSLTSGSHNEQFF.

The rearrangement uses TRBV5-4 and TRBJ2-2; possible D gene TRBD1, 7 bases. V was pared by 5 bases and J by 7 bases, with 24 bases between. The CDR3 has 17 residues. The germline CDR1 and CDR2 sequences are SGHNT and YYREEE (reference sequence). CDR3 amino acids: CASRFAGGSGSIGELFF. The CDR3 bases are TGTGCCAGCAGGTTTGCAGGGGGTAGCGGCTCCATCGGGGAGCTGTTTTTT. Full variable domain (missing parts from reference TRBV5-4 and TRBJ2-2): ETGVTQSPTHLIKTRGQQVTLRCSSQSGHNTVSWYQQALGQGPQFIFQYYREEENGRGNFPPRFSGLQFPNYSSELNVNALELDDSALYLCASRFAGGSGSIGELFFGEGSRLTVL.

V gene TRBV11-2 combines with J gene TRBJ1-1; D unresolved. Germline V gene data show CDR1 as SGHAT and CDR2 as FQNNGV. V lost 5 bases to trimming and J lost 11 bases, with 15 bases between them. The CDR3 runs 12 residues. The chain's CDR3 is CASSHGGVEAFF. The CDR3 region has the DNA TGTGCCAGCAGCCACGGCGGAGTGGAGGCTTTCTTT. Complete variable domain (other parts from reference TRBV11-2 and TRBJ1-1): EAGVAQSPRYKIIEKRQSVAFWCNPISGHATLYWYQQILGQGPKLLIQFQNNGVVDDSQLPKDRFSAERLKGVDSTLKIQPAKLEDSAVYLCASSHGGVEAFFGQGTRLTVV.